What follows are 16 T cell receptor beta chains derived from one specimen sequenced in a study of blood T cell repertoires in COVID-19. The data were produced by immunoSEQ multiplex PCR, yet TCRdb's version contains in-frame clones alone and is incomplete. The sample lists nearly 350,000 clones, roughly 84% occurring once. Sequenced: PBMCs or T cells enriched from blood (not recorded which). The receptors shown here come from a woman aged 25 to 39 who had recovered from COVID-19.

The rearrangement joins TRBV7-2 to TRBJ1-1, with D uncertain. Germline lookup yields CDR1 SGHTA and CDR2 FQGNSA. V was pared by 4 bases and J by 2 bases, with 8 bases between. The CDR3 has 13 amino acids. The CDR3 DNA reads TGTGCCAGCAGCTCCCAGATTAACACTGAAGCTTTCTTT. Translating gives CASSSQINTEAFF.

The rearrangement uses TRBV5-1 and TRBJ1-4; 7 bases line up with TRBD1. Losses at the gene ends were 4 bases for V and 6 bases for J; bases not matched to a gene: 12. The CDR3 is made up of 16 amino acids. The germline V gene encodes CDR1 SGHRS and CDR2 YFSETQ. CDR3 bases: TGCGCCAGCAGCCCCCAGGGGGTGGGTTGGGATGAAAAACTGTTTTTT. Its protein product is CASSPQGVGWDEKLFF.

The chain carries TRBV7-9 and TRBJ2-5; 9 bases map to TRBD2. The germline CDR1 and CDR2 sequences are SEHNR and FQNEAQ (reference sequence). The CDR3 loop spans 16 amino acids. V shed 1 base, J shed 5 bases, and the junction held 8 bases outside the gene matches. The CDR3 protein is CASSLGSGGMKETQYF. CDR3 coding DNA: TGTGCCAGCAGCTTAGGCAGCGGGGGGATGAAGGAGACCCAGTACTTC.

The chain uses TRBV6-5 and TRBJ1-5; 7 bases fit TRBD1. The CDR3 is 15 amino acids. Per the germline V gene, CDR1 is MNHEY and CDR2 is SVGAGI. V dropped 6 bases and J dropped 4; count of bases not matched to a gene: 9. CDR3: CASSRRGRLNQPQHF. DNA for the CDR3: TGTGCCAGCAGCCGCAGGGGGAGGCTTAATCAGCCCCAGCATTTT.

V usage is TRBV11-2 and J usage is TRBJ1-2, with 7 positions matching TRBD1. The CDR3 is 12 amino acids. In germline, CDR1 is SGHAT, CDR2 FQNNGV. J lost 5 bases, V lost 6 bases, and 3 bases had no gene match. CDR3 in DNA: TGTGCCAGCAGTCCAGGGGGGTATGGCTACACCTTC. Translation: CASSPGGYGYTF.

As to this clone: The junction shows a germline mismatch at one end, possibly a read error. The V call is TRBV2, the J call TRBJ2-3, with 8 bases lining up with TRBD2. This CDR3 comprises 16 residues. Germline assignment: CDR1 SNHLY and CDR2 FYNNEI. The CDR3 spells CARSGGRGATTDTQYF. In nucleotides, the CDR3 is TGTGCCCGCAGTGGGGGGCGGGGGGCGACTACAGATACGCAGTATTTT.

The chain links TRBV19 to TRBJ1-6; D is undetermined. The CDR3 is 14 amino acids. V lost 7 bases and J lost 10, with 17 bases in between. The germline V gene has CDR1 LNHDA and CDR2 SQIVND (reference sequence). CDR3 in amino acids: CASTPEVVSSPLHF. In nucleotides, the CDR3 is TGTGCCAGTACCCCCGAGGTCGTGAGCTCACCCCTCCACTTT.

The CDR3 DNA reads TGTGCCAGCAGCGATCTGAGTCTAAACCGCGGGGGCTACACCTTC. As protein: CASSDLSLNRGGYTF. The chain couples TRBV6-5 to TRBJ1-2; D is unresolved. Trimming stripped 6 bases from V and 8 bases from J, with 22 bases between. Germline V lookup: CDR1 MNHEY, CDR2 SVGAGI. CDR3 size: 15 residues.

The CDR3 loop reads CATSGNLAGEFTDTQYF. Here the CDR3 DNA reads TGTGCCACCAGCGGAAATCTAGCGGGGGAGTTCACAGATACGCAGTATTTT. The chain employs TRBV15 and TRBJ2-3; 10 nucleotides align to TRBD2. The CDR3 sequence is 17 residues long. Losses at the gene ends were 5 bases for V and 2 bases for J; bases not matched to a gene: 10. Looked up from germline, CDR1 is LNHNV and CDR2 is YYDKDF (reference sequence).

The chain is built from TRBV9 and TRBJ2-1; D is possibly TRBD1 (7 bases). The germline V gene encodes CDR1 SGDLS and CDR2 YYNGEE. The length of the CDR3 is 17 residues. V was cut by 0 bases and J by 4 bases, with 17 bases left in between. In DNA form, the CDR3 reads TGTGCCAGCAGCGTAGCTGGGATGGCAGGGGGGTACAATGAGCAGTTCTTC. Its translation is CASSVAGMAGGYNEQFF.

The chain carries TRBV5-6 and TRBJ2-7; 12 bases agree with TRBD2. CDR3 size: 14 residues. With 4 bases clipped from V and 5 bases from J, the junction kept 4 bases outside the gene matches. The germline V gene has CDR1 SGHDT and CDR2 YYEEEE. The CDR3 DNA follows: TGTGCCAGCAGCCACCGACTAGCGGGGGACGAGCAGTACTTC. This translates into CASSHRLAGDEQYF.

V usage is TRBV28 and J usage is TRBJ1-2, with 7 nucleotides matching TRBD1. V lost 7 bases and J lost 1; bases outside the gene matches: 6. The CDR3 sequence is 14 residues long. Germline V gene data show CDR1 as MDHEN and CDR2 as SYDVKM. This CDR3 reads CASTSTGVNYGYTF. The CDR3 nucleotides are TGTGCCAGCACTAGTACAGGGGTTAACTATGGCTACACCTTC.

The gene calls are TRBV7-2 and TRBJ2-7; 7 bases line up with TRBD1. V was clipped by 4 bases and J by 2 bases; unmatched bases: 11. There are 16 residues in the CDR3. Germline V gene sequence: CDR1 SGHTA, CDR2 FQGNSA. In DNA form, the CDR3 reads TGTGCCAGCAGCTCATGGGGCCGGGACAGTACCTACGAGCAGTACTTC. It translates to CASSSWGRDSTYEQYF.

To note about this clone: The sample has other DNA sequences that encode this CDR3 too. The chain employs TRBV14 and TRBJ1-2; D perhaps matches TRBD1 (6 bases). CDR1 is SGHDN, CDR2 FVKESK, per germline. V lost 4 bases to trimming and J lost 2 bases, with 8 bases between them. The CDR3 is 13 amino acids. For the CDR3, the DNA is TGTGCCAGCAGCCCCGACAGGAACTATGGCTACACCTTC. Protein: CASSPDRNYGYTF. Full variable domain (missing parts from reference TRBV14 and TRBJ1-2): EAGVTQFPSHSVIEKGQTVTLRCDPISGHDNLYWYRRVMGKEIKFLLHFVKESKQDESGMPNNRFLAERTGGTYSTLKVQPAELEDSGVYFCASSPDRNYGYTFGSGTRLTVV.

The chain joins TRBV3-1 (or the pseudogene TRBV3-2) to TRBJ2-2; 10 nucleotides match TRBD2. Losses at the gene ends were 2 bases for V and 2 bases for J; bases not matched to a gene: 20. The germline gives CDR1 LGHDT, CDR2 YNNKEL (reference sequence). The CDR3 contains 22 residues. The CDR3 region has the DNA TGTGCCAGCAGCCAACCCGACAGGGTCGGAATAGCGGGGGGCTTAAACACCGGGGAGCTGTTTTTT. It yields the protein CASSQPDRVGIAGGLNTGELFF.

This chain uses TRBV2 with TRBJ1-5; D gene unclear. With 7 bases removed from V and 5 bases from J, the gap between germline ends came to 12 bases. Germline lookup yields CDR1 SNHLY and CDR2 FYNNEI. This CDR3 contains 13 residues. The CDR3 protein is CASKVGEDQPQHF. DNA for the CDR3: TGTGCCAGCAAGGTCGGGGAAGATCAGCCCCAGCATTTT.